This T cell receptor beta chain was captured by sequencing in a study of cytomegalovirus exposure and HLA in healthy donors. Study conclusions and caveats: Prior analysis indicated that the majority of TCR beta V segments exhibited productivity approximately 87% or approximately 30% of the time. Researchers reported that a few CMV-associated chains were confirmed in vitro as CMV antigen-specific. A later analysis showed that HLA-associated TCR beta chains had undergone more clonal expansion than equally common others.

This clone was seen only a few times. What it binds is not known. In the PCR, 60 Vbeta and 13 Jbeta primers were used. TCRdb's copy holds only in-frame clones and misses some; the assay was immunoSEQ multiplex PCR. The sample comprises 95,000 to 150,000 clones, 81% of which are singletons, and about 1.7% rests with the top ten. The CDR3 is 12 amino acids. CDR1 and CDR2 (germline): WNHNN, SYGVQD (reference sequence). The V gene lost 3 bases and the J gene lost 9 bases, with 11 bases spanning the gap. Sequencing was performed on PBMCs. This rearrangement joins TRBV10-1 to TRBJ1-1; D might be TRBD1 (5 bases). The TCR comes from a man aged 18 to 35 in good health and CMV-seronegative. Here the CDR3 reads CASSEGRGQAFF. The CDR3 DNA follows: TGCGCCAGCAGTGAAGGGAGGGGACAAGCTTTCTTT.